Detailed here is one TCR beta chain. Its specificity is not known. CDR1 SQVTM and CDR2 ANQGSEA come from the germline V gene. This CDR3 is built from 13 residues. With 1 base removed from V and 2 bases from J, the gap between germline ends came to 7 bases. The entry originates in a study of graft-versus-host responses after intestinal transplantation. At the level of the study: Recipients received multivisceral, liver-intestinal, or isolated intestinal transplants. Study-level findings and limits: Early post-transplant falls in HvG clones accompanied the peak levels of circulating GvH clones. Within allografts, high graft-versus-host to host-versus-graft clonal ratios were seen among patients with graft-donor T cell macrochimerism.

This table comes from immunoSEQ multiplex PCR, and its TCRdb copy is limited to in-frame clones, with some not included. The sample contains about 90,000 clones, approximately 92% of which appear only once. Source: unstimulated CD8+ T cells sorted from spleen or lymph node cells, taken before intestinal transplant. This clonotype was obtained from a human donor who received an intestinal transplant. This chain connects TRBV29-1 to TRBJ2-3; D might be TRBD1 (5 bases). CDR3 amino acids: CSVEGGSTDTQYF. CDR3 DNA sequence: TGCAGCGTTGAAGGGGGCTCCACAGATACGCAGTATTTT.